The next 27 T cell receptor beta chains were all read from a single sample in a study of Ad26.COV2.S vaccination and SARS-CoV-2 variants. Treatment given: roughly 19 received Ad26.COV2.S at low or high dose, single or two shots; 5 received placebo; per-sample allocation not given. Day 63 following the first vaccine or placebo injection was when the samples were taken. Assay: immunoSEQ multiplex PCR; the TCRdb copy retains only in-frame clones and omits some. The table lists 400,000 to 500,000 clones, 89% of them singletons. This specimen consisted of peripheral blood, obtained in a trial of Ad26.COV2.S vaccine versus placebo. These receptors were collected from a person between 18 and 59 years old who received the Ad26.COV2.S COVID-19 vaccine or a placebo.

The rearrangement joins TRBV2 to TRBJ1-5, with D possibly matching TRBD1 (6 bases). The CDR3 has 16 amino acids. Germline V gives CDR1 SNHLY, CDR2 FYNNEI. V lost 2 bases to trimming and J lost 4 bases, with 15 bases between them. The CDR3 loop reads CASSERGGEINQPQHF. Here the CDR3 DNA reads TGTGCCAGCAGTGAAAGGGGGGGGGAGATTAATCAGCCCCAGCATTTT.

This clone has only one observation. J is TRBJ1-6 and V is TRBV9; unclear D gene. This CDR3 spans 15 amino acids. From germline, CDR1 is SGDLS and CDR2 YYNGEE. Trimming stripped 2 bases from V and 4 bases from J, with 10 bases between. The CDR3 DNA is TGTGCCAGCAGCGTTGAGGACGGGTATAATTCACCCCTCCACTTT. Translated, it gives CASSVEDGYNSPLHF. Variable domain in full (rest from reference TRBV9 and TRBJ1-6): DSGVTQTPKHLITATGQRVTLRCSPRSGDLSVYWYQQSLDQGLQFLIQYYNGEERAKGNILERFSAQQFPDLHSELNLSSLELGDSALYFCASSVEDGYNSPLHFGNGTRLTVT.

The rearrangement links TRBV6-2 or TRBV6-3 to TRBJ2-7; 9 bases match TRBD1. The CDR3 totals 14 residues. Germline assignment: CDR1 MNHEY and CDR2 SVGEGT. The junction had 9 bases not matched to a gene; V was cut back by 5 bases and J by 7 bases. CDR3 bases: TGTGCCAGCAGTCTGCCCGGACAGGGGTGGGAGCAGTACTTC. Translation: CASSLPGQGWEQYF.

Here the CDR3 reads CASSGTSNTGELFF. CDR3 DNA: TGTGCCAGCTCCGGGACTTCGAACACCGGGGAGCTGTTTTTT. The V and J genes are TRBV13 and TRBJ2-2; D possibly corresponds to TRBD2 (6 bases). Germline CDR1 reads PRHDT; CDR2 reads FYEKMQ (reference sequence). Deletions cut 8 bases from V and 0 bases from J, with 10 bases between. The CDR3 consists of 14 residues.

The rearrangement joins TRBV4-2 to TRBJ2-5; 8 bases are shared with TRBD1. CDR1 and CDR2 from the germline V gene are LGHNA and YNFKEQ. Trimming removed 4 bases from V and 5 bases from J; junction bases left unmatched: 12. The CDR3 has 16 residues. CDR3 in DNA: TGTGCCAGCAGCCGTCGGGGCGGACAGGGTGTCGAGACCCAGTACTTC. Its protein is CASSRRGGQGVETQYF.

V gene TRBV3-1 (or the pseudogene TRBV3-2) combines with J gene TRBJ2-1, with D perhaps TRBD1 or TRBD2 (5 bases each). CDR3 size: 15 residues. The ends were cut back, 8 bases at V and 2 bases at J, with 16 bases in the middle. From germline, CDR1 is LGHDT and CDR2 YNNKEL (reference sequence). The chain's CDR3 is CASGSRDLTYNEQFF. Here the CDR3 DNA reads TGTGCCAGCGGGTCCCGGGACCTCACCTACAATGAGCAGTTCTTC.

The chain joins TRBV29-1 to TRBJ1-1; TRBD1 is a possible D gene (6 bases). Trimming left V 6 bases short and J 4 bases short, with 21 bases between. The CDR3 extends over 15 amino acids. Germline lookup yields CDR1 SQVTM and CDR2 ANQGSEA. The CDR3 coding sequence is TGCAGCGTGGTACAGGCCCTAGGGGGGGGCACTGAAGCTTTCTTT. It is translated as CSVVQALGGGTEAFF.

This chain joins TRBV2 and TRBJ2-7, with D tentatively TRBD2 (5 bases). CDR1 and CDR2 from the germline V gene are SNHLY and FYNNEI. With 4 bases removed from V and 1 base from J, the gap between germline ends came to 17 bases. This CDR3 comprises 16 residues. The CDR3 DNA reads as TGTGCCAGCAGTGCCTCCCGGGGAATCGGATCCTACGAGCAGTACGTC. It is translated as CASSASRGIGSYEQYV.

The rearrangement joins TRBV5-4 to TRBJ1-3; D gene uncertain. Germline assignment: CDR1 SGHNT and CDR2 YYREEE (reference sequence). The CDR3 has 13 amino acids. V was shortened by 3 bases and J by 7 bases, with 11 bases between the two germline ends. The CDR3 loop is CASSSGSRNTIYF. DNA of the CDR3: TGTGCCAGCAGCTCGGGATCGCGGAACACCATATATTTT.

This chain connects TRBV21-1 to TRBJ2-7. TRBV21-1 is annotated as a pseudogene. This CDR3 is built from 16 residues. CDR3 DNA: TGTGCCAGCAGCGCGGCCCGCGACAACGTTCCGTACGAGCAGTACGTC. Amino acids: CASSAARDNVPYEQYV.

CDR3 region: CASSLFRTGNSPLHF. CDR3 nucleotides: TGTGCCAGCAGCTTATTTAGGACAGGGAATTCACCCCTCCACTTT. The chain is built from TRBV7-2 and TRBJ1-6; 8 bases align to TRBD1. This CDR3 has 15 residues. With V trimmed by 2 bases and J by 7 bases, 4 bases remained unmatched. From germline, CDR1 is SGHTA and CDR2 FQGNSA. Drawing the rest from reference TRBV7-2 and TRBJ1-6, the complete variable domain is GAGVSQSPSNKVTEKGKDVELRCDPISGHTALYWYRQSLGQGLEFLIYFQGNSAPDKSGLPSDRFSAERTGGSVSTLTIQRTQQEDSAVYLCASSLFRTGNSPLHFGNGTRLTVT.

The chain joins TRBV18 to TRBJ2-7; 8 nucleotides align to TRBD2. Per the germline V gene, CDR1 is KGHSH and CDR2 is LQKENI. The CDR3 runs to 14 residues. The ends lost 3 bases at V and 4 bases at J; junction bases unmatched: 5. CDR3 residues: CASSPPGGGYEQYV. The CDR3 nucleotides read TGTGCCAGCTCACCCCCCGGGGGGGGGTACGAGCAGTACGTC.

The chain links TRBV7-6 to TRBJ2-1, with 10 bases aligning to TRBD2. Looked up from germline, CDR1 is SGHVS and CDR2 is FNYEAQ. The CDR3 is 17 residues long. V gave up 3 bases and J gave up 0 bases; unmatched junction bases: 5. The CDR3 loop reads CASSLELAGSSYNEQFF. The CDR3 coding sequence is TGTGCCAGCAGCTTGGAACTAGCGGGGAGCTCCTACAATGAGCAGTTCTTC.

This clone was counted a single time. This chain uses TRBV30 with TRBJ2-3, with 7 bases aligning to TRBD2. Germline CDR1 GTSNPN, CDR2 SVGIG (reference sequence). The CDR3 runs 13 residues. V shed 4 bases, J shed 4 bases, and the junction held 5 bases outside the gene matches. The CDR3 DNA follows: TGTGCCTGGACAAGGGAGGGAGCAGATACGCAGTATTTT. Its translation: CAWTREGADTQYF.

This rearrangement joins TRBV18 to TRBJ1-2, with D perhaps TRBD1 (5 bases). The ends were cut back, 3 bases at V and 5 bases at J, with 25 bases in the middle. Germline assignment: CDR1 KGHSH and CDR2 LQKENI. The CDR3 is made up of 18 amino acids. The CDR3 nucleotides read TGTGCCAGCTCACCGTTTCCCCAGGGAGAGGTGAAAAAGTATGGCTACACCTTC. This codes for CASSPFPQGEVKKYGYTF. The whole variable domain, remainder taken from reference TRBV18 and TRBJ1-2, is NAGVMQNPRHLVRRRGQEARLRCSPMKGHSHVYWYRQLPEEGLKFMVYLQKENIIDESGMPKERFSAEFPKEGPSILRIQQVVRGDSAAYFCASSPFPQGEVKKYGYTFGSGTRLTVV.

The rearrangement joins TRBV5-1 to TRBJ1-1; tentative D call: TRBD1 (5 bases). V lost 4 bases and J lost 1, with 14 bases in between. Germline V CDR1 and CDR2: SGHRS, YFSETQ. The CDR3 is made up of 15 amino acids. CDR3 sequence reads: CASSPSGPPNTEAFF. The DNA for the CDR3 is TGCGCCAGCAGCCCCTCGGGACCGCCGAACACTGAAGCTTTCTTT.

The rearrangement joins TRBV9 to TRBJ2-2, with 8 bases aligning to TRBD2. Germline CDR1 reads SGDLS; CDR2 reads YYNGEE. The V and J ends lost 1 base and 1 base, in that order; junction bases with no gene match: 3. The CDR3 contains 16 residues. Written as DNA, the CDR3 is TGTGCCAGCAGCGTATACACTAGCGGGAACACCGGGGAGCTGTTTTTT. Encoded protein: CASSVYTSGNTGELFF.

This clone has just one count. This chain uses TRBV24-1 with TRBJ1-5; D possibly corresponds to TRBD1 (6 bases). Trimming cost V 4 bases and J 9 bases, with 15 bases left between them. The germline CDR1 and CDR2 sequences are KGHDR and SFDVKD. There are 14 residues in the CDR3. The CDR3 region has the DNA TGTGCCACCAGTGAGGGGGCCCTGGAAGTGCCCCAGCATTTT. It codes for CATSEGALEVPQHF.

The chain employs TRBV6-5 and TRBJ1-1, with a tentative D call TRBD1 (6 bases). This CDR3 is built from 14 residues. The germline V gene encodes CDR1 MNHEY and CDR2 SVGAGI. The V and J ends lost 4 bases and 2 bases respectively, with 11 bases between them. The CDR3 bases are TGTGCCAGCAGTTTAAGACAGGCAAACACTGAAGCTTTCTTT. Amino acid sequence: CASSLRQANTEAFF.

The V and J genes are TRBV7-3 and TRBJ1-6; TRBD1 might be the D (5 bases). Trimming took 5 bases from V and 9 from J, leaving 14 bases between them. The CDR3 has 14 amino acids. Per germline, CDR1 SGHTA and CDR2 FQGTGA. DNA for the CDR3: TGTGCCAGCAGCGCCGGTAATGGGGGTTCACCCCTCCACTTT. This gives the protein CASSAGNGGSPLHF. Full variable domain (remainder filled in from reference TRBV7-3 and TRBJ1-6): GAGVSQTPSNKVTEKGKYVELRCDPISGHTALYWYRQSLGQGPEFLIYFQGTGAADDSGLPNDRFFAVRPEGSVSTLKIQRTERGDSAVYLCASSAGNGGSPLHFGNGTRLTVT.

This chain joins TRBV19 and TRBJ1-5; 7 positions match TRBD1. Germline V gene lookup returns CDR1 LNHDA and CDR2 SQIVND (reference sequence). V lost 7 bases, J lost 7 bases, and 16 bases stayed unmatched. This CDR3 is built from 16 residues. CDR3 sequence: CASTRIQTGSGQPQHF. The CDR3 DNA sequence: TGTGCCAGTACCAGGATACAGACAGGGTCTGGGCAGCCCCAGCATTTT.

The chain employs TRBV18 and TRBJ1-4; D unresolved. This CDR3 contains 14 residues. Germline loops: CDR1 KGHSH, CDR2 LQKENI. V lost 6 bases and J lost 4, with 12 bases in between. The CDR3 here is CASSTVVGNEKLFF. Here the CDR3 DNA reads TGTGCCAGCTCGACGGTAGTTGGTAATGAAAAACTGTTTTTT. Together with reference TRBV18 and TRBJ1-4, the CDR3 gives the full variable domain: NAGVMQNPRHLVRRRGQEARLRCSPMKGHSHVYWYRQLPEEGLKFMVYLQKENIIDESGMPKERFSAEFPKEGPSILRIQQVVRGDSAAYFCASSTVVGNEKLFFGSGTQLSVL.

This clone appeared a single time. The rearrangement uses TRBV4-2 and TRBJ2-2; D not resolved. Trimming pared 9 bases from V and 5 bases from J, leaving 13 bases between. In germline, CDR1 is LGHNA, CDR2 YNFKEQ. The CDR3 has 13 residues. In DNA, the CDR3 is TGTGCCAGTTCTGATCGCGGAACCGGGGAGCTGTTTTTT. Its protein product is CASSDRGTGELFF.

V usage is TRBV28 and J usage is TRBJ1-1; D unclear. The V gene's germline CDR1 is MDHEN and CDR2 SYDVKM. This CDR3 region has 13 residues. Trimming took 5 bases from V and 0 from J, leaving 7 bases between them. In DNA, the CDR3 is TGTGCCAGCAGTCTTGACCTGAACACTGAAGCTTTCTTT. The encoded protein is CASSLDLNTEAFF.

The chain couples TRBV7-3 to TRBJ2-2; D uncertain. Trimming stripped 3 bases from V and 2 bases from J, with 4 bases between. Germline values: CDR1 SGHTA, CDR2 FQGTGA. The CDR3 consists of 13 residues. The CDR3 nucleotides are TGTGCCAGCAGCTTCGACAACACCGGGGAGCTGTTTTTT. This sequence encodes CASSFDNTGELFF. Supplemented by reference TRBV7-3 and TRBJ2-2, the full variable domain reads GAGVSQTPSNKVTEKGKYVELRCDPISGHTALYWYRQSLGQGPEFLIYFQGTGAADDSGLPNDRFFAVRPEGSVSTLKIQRTERGDSAVYLCASSFDNTGELFFGEGSRLTVL.

The chain has TRBV4-3 and TRBJ2-2, with 11 bases aligning to TRBD2. J gave up 1 base and V 5 bases, and 3 bases lay outside the gene matches. Germline lookup yields CDR1 LGHNA and CDR2 YSLEER. The CDR3 sequence is 16 residues long. CDR3 in amino acids: CASSFGLAGNTGELFF. The CDR3 DNA sequence: TGCGCCAGCAGCTTCGGACTAGCGGGGAACACCGGGGAGCTGTTTTTT.

The chain has TRBV5-1 and TRBJ2-5, with TRBD2 matching 8 bases. V lost 1 base, J lost 1 base, and 6 bases stayed unmatched. The CDR3 runs to 16 residues. From germline, CDR1 is SGHRS and CDR2 YFSETQ. Here the CDR3 reads CASSLIAGGLQETQYF. CDR3 bases: TGCGCCAGCAGCTTGATTGCGGGAGGACTCCAAGAGACCCAGTACTTC.